This T cell receptor (beta chain) appears in the sequencing data of a study of cytomegalovirus exposure and HLA in healthy donors. Study results and limitations: Accurate HLA-A and HLA-B prediction from TCR beta sequences was reported for most subjects. Information on immune exposure was restricted to one variable (CMV serostatus).

V gave up 1 base and J gave up 6 bases; unmatched junction bases: 19. Per the germline V gene, CDR1 is MNHEY and CDR2 is SMNVEV (reference sequence). The CDR3 loop spans 20 amino acids. The study sampled nominally healthy donors, though unrecorded immune exposures were likely. A remark on this clone: Its target is unknown.

Amplification used 60 Vbeta primers and 13 Jbeta primers. Only in-frame clones appear in the TCRdb table, and some are missing; sequencing was by immunoSEQ multiplex PCR. This sample has 150,000 to 200,000 clones, with 65% to 85% found just once. This sequence was found in a girl under 18 in good health and CMV-seropositive. The sample taken for sequencing was PBMCs. The rearrangement links TRBV27 to TRBJ1-5; 9 nucleotides align to TRBD1. Written as DNA, the CDR3 is TGTGCCAGCAGTTTATTGTCCGAAAATACTGGGACAGGGCTGTTTCAGCCCCAGCATTTT. Translating it yields CASSLLSENTGTGLFQPQHF.